The 18 T cell receptor beta chains in this list originate from one sample, sequenced in a study of persistence of HIV-infected CD4 T cells. The libraries were made with immunoSEQ version 4 in survey mode. The table came from immunoSEQ multiplex PCR; TCRdb's copy has only in-frame clones and leaves some out. The sample lists some 41,000 clones; 87% were seen once. No antigens are known for them. This nonspecific control used anti-CD3/anti-CD28 bead stimulation of CD4+ T cells. Sorting selected CD4+ T cells upregulating both CD40 ligand and CD69. The starting material was CD4+ T cells sorted from PBMCs after roughly 18-hour stimulation, obtained from a patient who received antiretroviral therapy. The receptors were sampled from an adult man with HIV who was CMV-seropositive.

The chain is built from TRBV21-1 and TRBJ2-5. TRBV21-1 is marked as a pseudogene. This CDR3 is built from 12 residues. In DNA form, the CDR3 reads TGTGCCAGCAGCAGATCGTGGGAGACCCAGTACTTC. It is translated as CASSRSWETQYF.

The chain carries TRBV6-5 and TRBJ1-2; 10 bases line up with TRBD1. From germline, CDR1 is MNHEY and CDR2 SVGAGI. The CDR3 spans 16 residues. Losses at the gene ends were 2 bases for V and 7 bases for J; bases not matched to a gene: 10. CDR3 residues: CASSYGATGGAFGYTF. CDR3 DNA: TGTGCCAGCAGTTACGGGGCGACAGGGGGCGCGTTTGGCTACACCTTC.

This clone appeared once. The V gene is TRBV9, the J gene TRBJ1-6, with 8 bases matching TRBD1. Trimming took 4 bases from V and 7 from J; bases not matched to a gene: 4. Germline lookup yields CDR1 SGDLS and CDR2 YYNGEE. This CDR3 spans 14 amino acids. The CDR3 coding sequence is TGTGCCAGCAGCCCGCAGGGGGCAAATTCACCCCTCCACTTT. Residues: CASSPQGANSPLHF.

V usage is TRBV30 and J usage is TRBJ1-3; possible D gene TRBD1, 5 bases. V lost 2 bases to trimming and J lost 8 bases, with 10 bases between them. This CDR3 is 12 amino acids long. From germline, CDR1 is GTSNPN and CDR2 SVGIG (reference sequence). In DNA form, the CDR3 reads TGTGCCTGGAGTCGCGGGGGATACACCATATATTTT. Translating gives CAWSRGGYTIYF.

Here the CDR3 reads CATSRGQGAENEQFF. DNA for the CDR3: TGTGCCACCAGTAGAGGACAGGGGGCTGAAAATGAGCAGTTCTTC. The V and J genes are TRBV24-1 and TRBJ2-1; TRBD1 aligns across 11 bases. Looked up from germline, CDR1 is KGHDR and CDR2 is SFDVKD. V dropped 6 bases and J dropped 7; count of bases not matched to a gene: 7. This CDR3 region has 15 residues.

The rearrangement links TRBV4-1 to TRBJ1-4, with a tentative D call TRBD1 (5 bases). Trimming pared 1 base from V and 10 bases from J, leaving 19 bases between. From germline, CDR1 is MGHRA and CDR2 YSYEKL. The CDR3 runs to 16 residues. The CDR3 region is CASSQAPGTSLAKLFF. The CDR3 DNA reads TGCGCCAGCAGCCAAGCCCCCGGGACCTCCTTGGCAAAACTGTTTTTT.

The rearrangement joins TRBV21-1 to TRBJ2-1; TRBD1, as called in the table, went unchecked against the DNA. TRBV21-1 is noted as a pseudogene. The CDR3 has 15 amino acids. CDR3 in DNA: TGTGCCAGCAGCAAAGCAGGACAGGTCCACAATGAGCAGTTCTTC. It specifies CASSKAGQVHNEQFF.

This CDR3 reads CSARQGAVAEAFF. CDR3 in DNA: TGCAGCGCTCGACAGGGGGCAGTCGCTGAAGCTTTCTTT. The chain is built from TRBV29-1 and TRBJ1-1; 10 bases map to TRBD1. The CDR3 covers 13 residues. V shed 7 bases, J shed 6 bases, and the junction held 8 bases outside the gene matches. CDR1 and CDR2 from the germline V gene are SQVTM and ANQGSEA.

The J gene is TRBJ1-1, the V gene TRBV2; D call uncertain. Germline CDR1 is SNHLY and CDR2 is FYNNEI. V was trimmed by 6 bases and J by 5 bases, leaving 13 bases between them. CDR3 length: 13 residues. CDR3 DNA: TGTGCCAGCAGCAGGACGGGTGAGACTGAAGCTTTCTTT. Its protein product is CASSRTGETEAFF.

This chain connects TRBV3-1 (or the pseudogene TRBV3-2) to TRBJ1-4; 8 nucleotides align to TRBD1. The germline V gene encodes CDR1 LGHDT and CDR2 YNNKEL (reference sequence). V was pared by 4 bases and J by 5 bases, with 3 bases of the junction left unmatched. This CDR3 is built from 14 residues. The CDR3 reads CASSRTGRNEKLFF. The CDR3 bases are TGTGCCAGCAGCCGGACAGGGCGGAATGAAAAACTGTTTTTT.

The rearrangement uses TRBV19 and TRBJ1-5; possible D gene TRBD1, 5 bases. This CDR3 is 15 amino acids long. Trimming removed 3 bases at V and 1 base at J, with 10 bases between. Germline-derived CDR1 and CDR2 are LNHDA and SQIVND (reference sequence). The CDR3 bases are TGTGCCAGTAGTATTCAGGGCGTAAGCAATCAGCCCCAGCATTTT. Amino acids: CASSIQGVSNQPQHF.

Written as DNA, the CDR3 is TGTGCCAGTAGTACGAGGGGGCTACCTAATGAAAAACTGTTTTTT. Its translation: CASSTRGLPNEKLFF. The J gene is TRBJ1-4, the V gene TRBV19; 7 positions agree with TRBD1. CDR1 is LNHDA, CDR2 SQIVND, per germline (reference sequence). The length of the CDR3 is 15 residues. V shed 4 bases and J 3 bases; nucleotides not matched to a gene: 5.

This sequence joins TRBV7-2 and TRBJ1-4; maybe TRBD1 (6 bases). This CDR3 comprises 15 residues. V was shortened by 6 bases and J by 3 bases, with 14 bases between the two germline ends. CDR1 SGHTA and CDR2 FQGNSA come from the germline V gene. CDR3 in amino acids: CASRPGGAANEKLFF. The DNA of the CDR3 is TGTGCCAGCAGACCCGGGGGGGCGGCTAATGAAAAACTGTTTTTT.

This chain connects TRBV4-3 to TRBJ2-7, with 7 bases that match TRBD2. Trimming took 4 bases from V and 4 from J; bases not matched to a gene: 7. The CDR3 is 14 amino acids. CDR1 and CDR2 (germline): LGHNA, YSLEER. The CDR3 region is CASSPASGAYEQYF. The DNA for the CDR3 is TGCGCCAGCAGCCCCGCTAGCGGAGCTTACGAGCAGTACTTC.

The chain uses TRBV30 and TRBJ1-3; D ambiguous. Trimming stripped 3 bases from V and 2 bases from J, with 8 bases between. Germline-derived CDR1 and CDR2 are GTSNPN and SVGIG (reference sequence). There are 13 residues in the CDR3. In DNA, the CDR3 is TGTGCCTGGAGGGCCCAGGCTGGAAACACCATATATTTT. This encodes CAWRAQAGNTIYF. Looking up the rest from reference TRBV30 and TRBJ1-3 gives the full variable domain: SQTIHQWPATLVQPVGSPLSLECTVEGTSNPNLYWYRQAAGRGLQLLFYSVGIGQISSEVPQNLSASRPQDRQFILSSKKLLLSDSGFYLCAWRAQAGNTIYFGEGSWLTVV.

The CDR3 DNA reads as TGTGCCAGCTCACCACTACCAGCTGATTACACTGAAGCTTTCTTT. It codes for CASSPLPADYTEAFF. The chain recombines TRBV18 with TRBJ1-1; D uncertain. Per germline, CDR1 KGHSH and CDR2 LQKENI. V lost 1 base, J lost 3 bases, and 12 bases lay in between. The CDR3 loop spans 15 amino acids.

The CDR3 loop reads CASSLGGINTEAFF. The CDR3 DNA follows: TGTGCCAGCAGCCTCGGGGGGATAAACACTGAAGCTTTCTTT. This chain uses TRBV11-2 with TRBJ1-1; weak D call: TRBD1 (5 bases). Germline CDR1 reads SGHAT; CDR2 reads FQNNGV. CDR3 size: 14 residues. V lost 5 bases, J lost 2 bases, and 12 bases lay in between.

The V call is TRBV27, the J call TRBJ1-1; tentative D call: TRBD1 (5 bases). This CDR3 has 15 residues. The germline V gene has CDR1 MNHEY and CDR2 SMNVEV (reference sequence). V lost 2 bases to trimming and J lost 0 bases, with 10 bases between them. The CDR3 region is CASSLTGTMNTEAFF. CDR3 sequence (DNA): TGTGCCAGCAGTTTAACGGGGACCATGAACACTGAAGCTTTCTTT.